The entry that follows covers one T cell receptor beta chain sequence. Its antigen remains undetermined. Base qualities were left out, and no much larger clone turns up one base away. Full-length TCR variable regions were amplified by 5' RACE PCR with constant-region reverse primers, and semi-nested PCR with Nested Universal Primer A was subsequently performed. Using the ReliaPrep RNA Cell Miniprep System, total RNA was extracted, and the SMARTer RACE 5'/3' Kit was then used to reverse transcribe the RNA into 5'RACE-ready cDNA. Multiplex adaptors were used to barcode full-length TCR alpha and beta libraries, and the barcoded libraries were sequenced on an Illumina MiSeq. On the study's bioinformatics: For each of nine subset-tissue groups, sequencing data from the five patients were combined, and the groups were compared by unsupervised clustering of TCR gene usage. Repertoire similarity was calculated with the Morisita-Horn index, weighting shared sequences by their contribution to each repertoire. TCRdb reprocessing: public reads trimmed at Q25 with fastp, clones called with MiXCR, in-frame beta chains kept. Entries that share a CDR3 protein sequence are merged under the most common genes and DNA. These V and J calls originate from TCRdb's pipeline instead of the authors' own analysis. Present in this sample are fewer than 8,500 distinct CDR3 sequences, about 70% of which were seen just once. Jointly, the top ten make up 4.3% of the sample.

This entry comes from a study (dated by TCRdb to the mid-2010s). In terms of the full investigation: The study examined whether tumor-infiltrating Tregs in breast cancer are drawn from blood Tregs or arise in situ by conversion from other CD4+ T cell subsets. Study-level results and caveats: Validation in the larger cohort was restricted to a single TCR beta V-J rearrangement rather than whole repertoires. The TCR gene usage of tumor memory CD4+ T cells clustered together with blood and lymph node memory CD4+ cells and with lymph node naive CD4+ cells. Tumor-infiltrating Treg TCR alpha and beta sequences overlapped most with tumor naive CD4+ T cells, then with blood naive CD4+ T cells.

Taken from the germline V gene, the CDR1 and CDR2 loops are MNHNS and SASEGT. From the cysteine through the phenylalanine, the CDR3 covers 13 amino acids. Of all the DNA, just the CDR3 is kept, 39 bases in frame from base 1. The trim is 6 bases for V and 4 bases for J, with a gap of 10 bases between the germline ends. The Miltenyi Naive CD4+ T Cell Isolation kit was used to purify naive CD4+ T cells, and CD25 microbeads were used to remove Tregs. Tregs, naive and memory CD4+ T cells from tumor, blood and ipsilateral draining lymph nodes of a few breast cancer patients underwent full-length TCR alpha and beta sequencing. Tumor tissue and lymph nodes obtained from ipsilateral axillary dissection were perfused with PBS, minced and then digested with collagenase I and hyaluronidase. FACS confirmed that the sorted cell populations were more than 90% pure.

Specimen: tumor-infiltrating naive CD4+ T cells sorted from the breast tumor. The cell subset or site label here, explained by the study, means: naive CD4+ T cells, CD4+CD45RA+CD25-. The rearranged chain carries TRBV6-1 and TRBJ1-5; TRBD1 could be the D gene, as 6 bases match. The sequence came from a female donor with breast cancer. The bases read TGTGCCAGCAGCACAGGGACGAATCAGCCCCAGCATTTT. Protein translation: CASSTGTNQPQHF.